Shown below are 25 T cell receptor beta chains from a single sample sequenced in a study of control samples from healthy donors and cancer patients. The assay was immunoSEQ multiplex PCR, and TCRdb's table has in-frame clones only and misses some. The table records 25,000 to 35,000 clones, approximately 87% of them present only once. The sample taken for sequencing was PBMCs. The receptors were gathered from a woman in her thirties or forties with lung cancer.

The genes are TRBV7-6 and TRBJ1-1; 8 nucleotides agree with TRBD1. CDR3 length: 15 residues. Germline CDR1 reads SGHVS; CDR2 reads FNYEAQ. J gave up 1 base and V 4 bases, and 5 bases lay outside the gene matches. For the CDR3, the DNA is TGTGCCAGCAGCTCTCTCGGGACAGGGAACACTGAAGCTTTCTTT. Translated, it gives CASSSLGTGNTEAFF. The full variable domain, with the rest looked up from reference TRBV7-6 and TRBJ1-1, is GAGVSQSPRYKVTKRGQDVALRCDPISGHVSLYWYRQALGQGPEFLTYFNYEAQQDKSGLPNDRFSAERPEGSISTLTIQRTEQRDSAMYRCASSSLGTGNTEAFFGQGTRLTVV.

The chain is built from TRBV29-1 and TRBJ2-1; 9 bases match TRBD2. With V trimmed by 2 bases and J by 6 bases, 2 bases remained unmatched. From germline, CDR1 is SQVTM and CDR2 ANQGSEA. The CDR3 contains 13 residues. The DNA of the CDR3 is TGCAGCGTTGAACGCGGGGGGGGCAATGAGCAGTTCTTC. Its protein product is CSVERGGGNEQFF.

The V and J genes are TRBV29-1 and TRBJ2-2; 8 nucleotides align to TRBD1. V was clipped by 6 bases and J by 1 base; unmatched bases: 7. Germline CDR1 reads SQVTM; CDR2 reads ANQGSEA. The CDR3 length is 15 residues. Written as DNA, the CDR3 is TGCAGCGTAAAAGGACAGGGAGGGAACACCGGGGAGCTGTTTTTT. It translates to CSVKGQGGNTGELFF.

J is TRBJ1-1 and V is TRBV12-3 or TRBV12-4; D is unclear. V lost 7 bases to trimming and J lost 4 bases, with 13 bases between them. The CDR3 is made up of 13 amino acids. CDR3 protein: CASTRESGTEAFF. The CDR3 nucleotides read TGTGCCAGCACCCGAGAGAGTGGCACTGAAGCTTTCTTT.

The chain employs TRBV11-3 and TRBJ2-1; D call uncertain. V gave up 3 bases and J gave up 7 bases, with 10 bases separating them. Germline V gene data show CDR1 as SGHNT and CDR2 as YENEEA. The CDR3 has 13 amino acids. The CDR3, as DNA: TGTGCCAGCAGCTTTAGTCTCGGGAATGAGCAGTTCTTC. Its translation: CASSFSLGNEQFF.

The chain links TRBV6-1 to TRBJ1-4; TRBD1 matches 11 bases. In germline, CDR1 is MNHNS, CDR2 SASEGT. V was clipped by 4 bases and J by 4 bases; unmatched bases: 5. This CDR3 contains 16 residues. The CDR3: CASSAGQGVGNEKLFF. CDR3 DNA sequence: TGTGCCAGCAGTGCGGGACAGGGGGTTGGTAATGAAAAACTGTTTTTT.

The gene calls are TRBV19 and TRBJ1-4; D is perhaps TRBD1 (5 bases). Trimming left V 5 bases short and J 2 bases short, with 12 bases between. The CDR3 runs to 15 residues. Germline V gene sequence: CDR1 LNHDA, CDR2 SQIVND (reference sequence). CDR3 sequence: CASSPDQGTNEKLFF. The DNA for the CDR3 is TGTGCCAGTAGTCCGGACCAGGGCACTAATGAAAAACTGTTTTTT.

The chain combines TRBV9 with TRBJ2-2, with D unresolved. The length of the CDR3 is 16 residues. Germline CDR1 SGDLS, CDR2 YYNGEE. The V and J ends lost 4 bases and 1 base respectively, with 14 bases between them. DNA of the CDR3: TGTGCCAGCAGCCCCTCAAGTGGAAGGAACACCGGGGAGCTGTTTTTT. Protein: CASSPSSGRNTGELFF.

The chain uses TRBV11-2 and TRBJ1-1; perhaps TRBD1 as D (6 bases). This CDR3 is 14 amino acids long. CDR1 is SGHAT and CDR2 is FQNNGV in the germline V gene. Trimming left V 3 bases short and J 4 bases short, with 12 bases between. Written as DNA, the CDR3 is TGTGCCAGCAGCTTCCCTCGAGGGGGCACTGAAGCTTTCTTT. As protein: CASSFPRGGTEAFF.

The J gene is TRBJ2-5, the V gene TRBV27; possibly TRBD1 for D (6 bases). The germline gives CDR1 MNHEY, CDR2 SMNVEV (reference sequence). The V end was cut by 8 bases, the J end by 2 bases, with 18 bases between. The CDR3 has 15 residues. The CDR3 here is CASGKTWTAQETQYF. The CDR3 bases are TGTGCCAGCGGTAAAACTTGGACAGCTCAAGAGACCCAGTACTTC.

This chain joins TRBV5-6 and TRBJ2-3; 7 bases agree with TRBD1. The CDR3 has 13 amino acids. CDR1 is SGHDT and CDR2 is YYEEEE in the germline V gene. The V segment lost 3 bases and the J segment 6 bases; nucleotides outside the gene matches: 4. CDR3 residues: CASSSGGADTQYF. The CDR3 coding sequence is TGTGCCAGCAGCTCAGGGGGTGCTGATACGCAGTATTTT. The full variable domain, its missing parts supplied by reference TRBV5-6 and TRBJ2-3, is DAGVTQSPTHLIKTRGQQVTLRCSPKSGHDTVSWYQQALGQGPQFIFQYYEEEERQRGNFPDRFSGHQFPNYSSELNVNALLLGDSALYLCASSSGGADTQYFGPGTRLTVL.

V is TRBV11-3 and J is TRBJ2-7, with D possibly being TRBD2 (6 bases). The CDR3 consists of 14 residues. The V gene lost 5 bases and the J gene lost 3 bases, with 14 bases spanning the gap. Germline CDR1 is SGHNT and CDR2 is YENEEA. DNA for the CDR3: TGTGCCAGCAGCACGGCCTCCGGGGGCTACGAGCAGTACTTC. It translates to CASSTASGGYEQYF.

The chain recombines TRBV4-1 with TRBJ2-1, with a tentative D call TRBD2 (5 bases). Germline loops: CDR1 MGHRA, CDR2 YSYEKL. V was pared by 2 bases and J by 5 bases, with 13 bases between. This CDR3 has 15 amino acids. The DNA of the CDR3 is TGCGCCAGCAGCCAAAGTTCGACGGGAAACAATGAGCAGTTCTTC. Its translation is CASSQSSTGNNEQFF.

This rearrangement joins TRBV3-1 (or the pseudogene TRBV3-2) to TRBJ1-5, with D tentatively TRBD1 (6 bases). The length of the CDR3 is 15 residues. The germline V and J ends were trimmed by 4 bases and 2 bases, with 12 bases remaining between them. Germline CDR1 LGHDT, CDR2 YNNKEL (reference sequence). CDR3: CASSPGSGGNQPQHF. The CDR3, as DNA: TGTGCCAGCAGCCCCGGGTCAGGGGGCAATCAGCCCCAGCATTTT.

The rearrangement links TRBV6-1 to TRBJ1-6; 9 nucleotides match TRBD1. This CDR3 region has 17 residues. The V segment lost 4 bases and the J segment 4 bases; nucleotides outside the gene matches: 8. CDR1 and CDR2 from the germline V gene are MNHNS and SASEGT. CDR3 amino acids: CASSVFSGTGYNSPLHF. As DNA, the CDR3 is TGTGCCAGCAGTGTCTTCTCCGGGACAGGGTATAATTCACCCCTCCACTTT.

The chain combines TRBV15 with TRBJ2-1, with no clear D. CDR3 length: 11 residues. Germline values: CDR1 LNHNV, CDR2 YYDKDF (reference sequence). The V and J ends lost 1 base and 6 bases respectively, with 1 base between them. The CDR3 reads CATSRVNEQFF. The CDR3 DNA reads TGTGCCACCAGCAGAGTCAATGAGCAGTTCTTC.

This clone was seen just once. The gene calls are TRBV18 and TRBJ2-2; D gene unclear. Germline CDR1 is KGHSH and CDR2 is LQKENI. V was clipped by 3 bases and J by 0 bases, with 11 bases between them. The CDR3 sequence is 16 residues long. The CDR3, as DNA: TGTGCCAGCTCACCTACCTCCCCTACGAACACCGGGGAGCTGTTTTTT. It encodes CASSPTSPTNTGELFF.

The V and J genes are TRBV5-1 and TRBJ1-4, with D possibly matching TRBD1 (5 bases). The CDR3 runs 16 residues. Trimming took 4 bases from V and 1 from J, leaving 14 bases between them. Germline CDR1 is SGHRS and CDR2 is YFSETQ. The DNA for the CDR3 is TGCGCCAGCAGCATCTCCGGGACTAAAACTAATGAAAAACTGTTTTTT. This translates into CASSISGTKTNEKLFF. Full variable domain (rest looked up from reference TRBV5-1 and TRBJ1-4): KAGVTQTPRYLIKTRGQQVTLSCSPISGHRSVSWYQQTPGQGLQFLFEYFSETQRNKGNFPGRFSGRQFSNSRSEMNVSTLELGDSALYLCASSISGTKTNEKLFFGSGTQLSVL.

Notes on this clone: One junction end disagrees with the germline gene, perhaps due to a read error. V is TRBV4-3 and J is TRBJ2-7; D call uncertain. Germline lookup yields CDR1 LGHNA and CDR2 YSLEER. This CDR3 has 14 amino acids. The CDR3 region has the DNA TGCCCCAGCAGCCACGACTCCTCCCGCTACGAGCAGTACTTC. Residues: CPSSHDSSRYEQYF.

To note about this clone: This specimen includes other DNA sequences encoding the same CDR3. The V and J genes are TRBV3-1 (or the pseudogene TRBV3-2) and TRBJ1-2, with D perhaps matching TRBD1 (5 bases). Trimming shortened V by 0 bases and J by 4 bases, and 9 bases separated the two germline ends. Per germline, CDR1 LGHDT and CDR2 YNNKEL (reference sequence). The CDR3 length is 14 residues. The CDR3 spells CASSQEGLGYGYTF. The CDR3 DNA is TGTGCCAGCAGCCAAGAGGGGCTCGGCTATGGCTACACCTTC.

The chain couples TRBV6-6 to TRBJ2-6; maybe TRBD1 (5 bases). Germline-derived CDR1 and CDR2 are MNHNY and SVGAGI (reference sequence). The CDR3 runs 17 residues. V lost 5 bases to trimming and J lost 0 bases, with 14 bases between them. CDR3 DNA sequence: TGTGCCAGCAGTCCCCAGGGCCCCCGCTCTGGGGCCAACGTCCTGACTTTC. Its translation: CASSPQGPRSGANVLTF.

The rearrangement joins TRBV6-5 to TRBJ1-1; 7 bases line up with TRBD1. Germline V CDR1 and CDR2: MNHEY, SVGAGI. The ends lost 6 bases at V and 0 bases at J; junction bases unmatched: 7. The CDR3 is 15 residues long. As DNA, the CDR3 is TGTGCCAGCAGGGAGGACAGGTGGATGAACACTGAAGCTTTCTTT. This codes for CASREDRWMNTEAFF.

This clone was recorded only once. V and J are TRBV13 and TRBJ1-2; no firm D call. Germline CDR1 is PRHDT and CDR2 is FYEKMQ (reference sequence). The CDR3 spans 15 residues. Trimming pared 4 bases from V and 2 bases from J, leaving 14 bases between. In nucleotides, the CDR3 is TGTGCCAGCAGCTCGATGAGGACGGTAAACTATGGCTACACCTTC. Amino acid sequence: CASSSMRTVNYGYTF.

This clone has a handful of counts. The chain couples TRBV6-1 to TRBJ2-5, with 12 bases lining up with TRBD2. Germline V CDR1 and CDR2: MNHNS, SASEGT. The CDR3 sequence is 15 residues long. V was clipped by 2 bases and J by 2 bases; unmatched bases: 0. The CDR3: CASSELAGGQETQYF. The CDR3 DNA is TGTGCCAGCAGTGAACTAGCGGGGGGGCAAGAGACCCAGTACTTC.

The rearrangement joins TRBV7-8 to TRBJ1-1; unclear D gene. Germline-derived CDR1 and CDR2 are SGHVS and FQNEAQ. The length of the CDR3 is 13 residues. The V end lost 2 bases, the J end lost 8 bases, and 12 bases lay between the germline ends. For the CDR3, the DNA is TGTGCCAGCAGCTTATCAGAAGGCAGGGAAGCTTTCTTT. Amino acids: CASSLSEGREAFF.